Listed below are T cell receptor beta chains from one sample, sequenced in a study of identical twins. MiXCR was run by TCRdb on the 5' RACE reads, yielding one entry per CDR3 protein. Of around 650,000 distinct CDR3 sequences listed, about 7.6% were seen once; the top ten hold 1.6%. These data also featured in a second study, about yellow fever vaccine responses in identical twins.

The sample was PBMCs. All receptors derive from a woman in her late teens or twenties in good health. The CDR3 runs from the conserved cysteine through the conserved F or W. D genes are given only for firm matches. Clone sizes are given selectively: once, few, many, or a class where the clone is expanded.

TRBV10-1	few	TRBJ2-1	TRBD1	TGCGCCAGCAGTGGCCCCCGGGACAGGGGGCTCAATGAGCAGTTCTTC	CASSGPRDRGLNEQFF
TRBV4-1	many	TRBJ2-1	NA	TGCGCCAGCAGTTCTGGGGAGGGGGCCTACAATGAGCAGTTCTTC	CASSSGEGAYNEQFF
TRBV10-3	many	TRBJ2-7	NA	TGTGCCATCAGAGACAGGTTTTCCTACGAGCAGTACTTC	CAIRDRFSYEQYF
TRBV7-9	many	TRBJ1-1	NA	TGTGCCAGCAGCTCGTCGGTGGGAGGTATAGCTTTCTTT	CASSSSVGGIAFF
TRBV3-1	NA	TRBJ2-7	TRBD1	TGTGCCAGCAGCCCCCCCCCCGGACAGGGGGCTGCCGAGCAGTACTTC	CASSPPPGQGAAEQYF
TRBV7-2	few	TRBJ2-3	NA	TGTGCCAGCAGCTCCACCCGGGACTCTCTATCTACGCAGTATTTT	CASSSTRDSLSTQYF
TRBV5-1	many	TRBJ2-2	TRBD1	TGCGCCAGCAGCTTATCCGGGACAGCCACCGGGGAGCTGTTTTTT	CASSLSGTATGELFF
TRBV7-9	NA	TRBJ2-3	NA	TGTGCCAGCAGCTTGGTATCTCTAGGCACAAATACGCAGTATTTT	CASSLVSLGTNTQYF
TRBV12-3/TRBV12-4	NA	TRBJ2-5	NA	TGTGCCAGCAGTTTAGTACGTACTACCCAAGAGACCCAGTACTTC	CASSLVRTTQETQYF
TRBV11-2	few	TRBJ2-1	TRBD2	TGTGCCAGCAGCTTGCTAACTAGCGGGGGGGGGAATGAGCAGTTCTTC	CASSLLTSGGGNEQFF
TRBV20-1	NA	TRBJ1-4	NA	TGCAGTGCCGGGAGGGGTGAAAAACTGTTTTTT	CSAGRGEKLFF
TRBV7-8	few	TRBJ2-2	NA	TGTGCCAGCAGCTTAGTGGGGGGAGTTGTCTCCGGGGAGCTGTTTTTT	CASSLVGGVVSGELFF
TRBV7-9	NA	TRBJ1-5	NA	TGTGCCAGCAGCTTAGAGGGGTTGGAGCCCCAGCATTTT	CASSLEGLEPQHF
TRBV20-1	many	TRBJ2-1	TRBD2	TGCAGTGCTAGAGAGGCGGGAGGAGTTAATGAGCAGTTCTTC	CSAREAGGVNEQFF
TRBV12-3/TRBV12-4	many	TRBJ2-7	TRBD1	TGTGCCAGCACCCCGGGACAGGGGGCGCGAGAGCAGTACTTC	CASTPGQGAREQYF
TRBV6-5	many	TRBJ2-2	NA	TGTGCCAGCAGTTACTCGAAAATTTCGGTTCCCGGGGAGCTGTTTTTT	CASSYSKISVPGELFF
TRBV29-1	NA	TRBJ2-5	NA	TGCAGCGTTAAACAGGGAATAGAGACCCAGTACTTC	CSVKQGIETQYF
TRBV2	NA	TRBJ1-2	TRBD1	TGTGCCAGCAGCCACAGGGGGCAGAAAGCTAACTATGGCTACACCTTC	CASSHRGQKANYGYTF
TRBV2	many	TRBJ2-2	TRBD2	TGTGCCAGCAGTGGTAATAGCGGGTATACCGGGGAGCTGTTTTTT	CASSGNSGYTGELFF
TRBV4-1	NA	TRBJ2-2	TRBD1	TGCGCCAGCAGCCTTGGACAGGGACCCCCCGGGGAGCTGTTTTTT	CASSLGQGPPGELFF
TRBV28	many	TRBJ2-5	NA	TGTGCCAGCAGTTTAGTGTTGGAGACCCAGTACTTC	CASSLVLETQYF
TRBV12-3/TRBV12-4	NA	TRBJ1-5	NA	TGTGCCAGCACCAGGGGTTTAGGCAATCAGCCCCAGCATTTT	CASTRGLGNQPQHF
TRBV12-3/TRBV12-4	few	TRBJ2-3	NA	TGTGCCAGCAGTGCTGGGACTTTACCCACAGATACGCAGTATTTT	CASSAGTLPTDTQYF
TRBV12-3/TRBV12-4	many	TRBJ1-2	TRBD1	TGTGCCAGCAGTCCCCTCGTGACAGGGGGCTATGGCTACACCTTC	CASSPLVTGGYGYTF
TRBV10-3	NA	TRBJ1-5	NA	TGTGCCATCAGTGATGGGCGGGGCAATCAGCCCCAGCATTTT	CAISDGRGNQPQHF
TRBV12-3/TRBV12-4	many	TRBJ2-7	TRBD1	TGTGCCAGCAGTCTCCGGGACAGCCCCTACGAGCAGTACTTC	CASSLRDSPYEQYF
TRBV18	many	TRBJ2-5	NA	TGTGCCAGCTCACCCTCGTACCAAGAGACCCAGTACTTC	CASSPSYQETQYF
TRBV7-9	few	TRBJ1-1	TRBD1	TGTGCCAGCAGCCCTCTACAGGGGGCGAACACTGAAGCTTTCTTT	CASSPLQGANTEAFF
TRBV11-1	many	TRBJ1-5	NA	TGTGCCAGCAGCTTAGGATACGGGACTTCAGCTAGCAATCAGCCCCAGCATTTT	CASSLGYGTSASNQPQHF
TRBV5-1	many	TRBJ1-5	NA	TGCGCCAGCAGCCAGACAGGAGCTGATCAGCCCCAGCATTTT	CASSQTGADQPQHF
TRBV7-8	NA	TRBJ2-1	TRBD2	TGTGCCAGCAGCAGAACCCGACTAGCGGGGGGCTCCTACAATGAGCAGTTCTTC	CASSRTRLAGGSYNEQFF
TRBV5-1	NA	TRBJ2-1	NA	TGCGCCAGCAGTCCTCTAGCCGTCAAAGGGAATGAGCAGTTCTTC	CASSPLAVKGNEQFF
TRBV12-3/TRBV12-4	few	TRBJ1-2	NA	TGTGCCAGCAGTCCGGGGGGGAAGATAGCTAACTATGGCTACACCTTC	CASSPGGKIANYGYTF
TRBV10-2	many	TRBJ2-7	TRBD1	TGCGCCAGCAGTGATGGGACAGGGTCCCACGAGCAGTACTTC	CASSDGTGSHEQYF
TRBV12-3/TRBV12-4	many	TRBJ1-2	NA	TGTGCCAGCAGAGCCTCGGCAGGGAGTTTCTATGGCTACACCTTC	CASRASAGSFYGYTF
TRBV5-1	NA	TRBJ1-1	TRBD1	TGCGCCAGCAGCTTCCAGGGGGAGAACACTGAAGCTTTCTTT	CASSFQGENTEAFF
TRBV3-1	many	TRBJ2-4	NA	TGTGCCAGCAGCCAAGTACCTTTTGGTGGGAGCACCAAAAACATTCAGTACTTC	CASSQVPFGGSTKNIQYF
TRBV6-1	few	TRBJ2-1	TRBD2	TGTGCCAGCAGGGGACTAGCGACGTATGAGCAGTTCTTC	CASRGLATYEQFF
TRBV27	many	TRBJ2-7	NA	TGTGCCAGCAGTTTAAGGGACAATAGCTACGAGCAGTACTTC	CASSLRDNSYEQYF
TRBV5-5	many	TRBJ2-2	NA	TGTGCCAGCGAGGCGGCGACTAACACCGGGGAGCTGTTTTTT	CASEAATNTGELFF
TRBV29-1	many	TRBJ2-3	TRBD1	TGCACCGTATTTGAGAGACAGGGGGAAATTACGCAGTATTTT	CTVFERQGEITQYF
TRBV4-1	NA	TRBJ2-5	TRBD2	TGCGCCAGCAGCCAGGCTAGCGGGGGGCGGGGAGAGACCCAGTACTTC	CASSQASGGRGETQYF